A selection of T cell receptor beta chains follows, all from one sample in a study of CD8+ T cells in alopecia areata. Clones were sequenced by immunoSEQ multiplex PCR, and TCRdb holds only the in-frame ones, with some missing. Among around 140,000 clones listed, approximately 49% were seen once. The sample in question was CD8+ T cells sorted from blood, obtained at week 0. These receptor sequences come from a human donor with alopecia areata. Each CDR3 is given with its conserved first and last residue. The D gene is left open where the match is weak. Clone size is given for some rows only: seen once, a few or many times, or a class if the clone is expanded.

>-|-|TRBV7-6|TRBJ2-7
CASSPGLIKYF
TGTGCCAGCAGCCCCGGGCTGATAAAGTACTTC
>-|once|TRBV15|TRBJ2-7
CATSLVGGDEQYF
TGTGCCACCAGCCTCGTGGGGGGCGACGAGCAGTACTTC
>TRBD2|-|TRBV7-8|TRBJ2-3
CASSPTAGAVTDTQYF
TGTGCCAGCAGCCCGACAGCGGGGGCGGTGACAGATACGCAGTATTTT
>-|-|TRBV27|TRBJ2-7
CASSSLAALGEQYF
TGTGCCAGCAGTTCTTTAGCGGCTTTAGGCGAGCAGTACTTC
>TRBD1|-|TRBV7-2|TRBJ1-5
CASSVDRGGNQPQHF
TGTGCCAGCAGCGTCGACAGGGGAGGCAATCAGCCCCAGCATTTT
>-|-|TRBV4-3|TRBJ2-2
CASSQRGGPGGELFF
TGCGCCAGCAGCCAAAGAGGGGGGCCGGGCGGGGAGCTGTTTTTT
>-|once|TRBV30|TRBJ2-7
CAWSVASYEQYF
TGTGCCTGGAGTGTGGCCTCCTACGAGCAGTACTTC
>-|-|TRBV27|TRBJ1-1
CASSPPAGEAFF
TGTGCCAGCAGTCCCCCGGCAGGTGAAGCTTTCTTT
>-|-|TRBV7-9|TRBJ2-5
CASRRDPQETQYF
TGTGCCAGCAGGAGAGATCCCCAAGAGACCCAGTACTTC
>-|-|TRBV30|TRBJ2-7
CAWSFTGTSEQYF
TGTGCCTGGAGTTTTACAGGGACCTCCGAGCAGTACTTC
>TRBD1|-|TRBV5-1|TRBJ2-7
CASSLRGQGPIEQYF
TGCGCCAGCAGCTTACGTGGACAGGGGCCCATCGAGCAGTACTTC
>TRBD1|-|TRBV5-1|TRBJ2-7
CASSLEFGQGRYEQYF
TGCGCCAGCAGCTTGGAATTTGGACAGGGGCGCTACGAGCAGTACTTC
>-|-|TRBV5-6|TRBJ1-1
CASSFGGTEAFF
TGTGCCAGCAGCTTCGGGGGGACTGAAGCTTTCTTT
>TRBD1|few|TRBV7-9|TRBJ1-2
CASSLSSGTGIYGYTF
TGTGCCAGCAGCCTTAGCTCCGGGACAGGGATTTATGGCTACACCTTC
>-|-|TRBV5-1|TRBJ2-2
CASSFRGQSTGELFF
TGCGCCAGCAGCTTCAGGGGTCAGAGCACCGGGGAGCTGTTTTTT
>-|-|TRBV4-3|TRBJ2-3
CASSQGGGGDTQYF
TGCGCCAGCAGCCAAGGAGGGGGGGGAGATACGCAGTATTTT
>TRBD1|-|TRBV5-4|TRBJ1-2
CASSTRQGATKYGYTF
TGTGCCAGCAGCACAAGACAGGGCGCGACCAAGTATGGCTACACCTTC
>-|-|TRBV7-8|TRBJ1-1
CASSSPEGGYSEAFF
TGTGCCAGCAGCTCCCCCGAGGGGGGGTATTCTGAAGCTTTCTTT